This T cell receptor beta chain was profiled in a study of identical twins. This clonotype was picked up a small number of times. Its antigen is still unknown. General study results and limits: Modelling approaches yielded underestimates of out-of-frame TCR alpha sharing between monozygotic twins. Out-of-frame alpha sequences that twins shared showed excess low generation probability.

TCRdb recomputed calls from the 5' RACE reads with MiXCR, one row per CDR3 protein. Counted here are under 1 million distinct CDR3 sequences, roughly an eighth occurring once; the ten biggest clones make up roughly 1.5%. Healthy Caucasians alone served as donors. This sample was shared with a second study, whose subject was yellow fever vaccine responses in identical twins.

The origin of this receptor is a woman younger than 35 in good health. Sequenced sample: PBMCs.

The CDR3 spells CASSESLLTYGYTF. For the CDR3, the DNA is TGTGCCAGCAGTGAAAGCCTCCTCACCTATGGCTACACCTTC. V is TRBV6-1 and J is TRBJ1-2; D not resolved. CDR1 and CDR2 (germline): MNHNS, SASEGT. This CDR3 has 14 residues. Between the trimmed V and J ends, which lost 2 bases and 4 bases, there was a span of 11 bases.